This T cell receptor beta chain originates from a study of spatial heterogeneity in lung cancer. The time point was: sample taken at primary tumor resection. On this clonotype itself: Found in a library prepared for alpha chains, this beta chain is an off-target read, and its abundance has little meaning.

Unique molecular identifiers, one per molecule, were present on every TCR cDNA molecule. TCRdb reprocessed the 5' RACE reads via MiXCR and lists one record per CDR3 protein. This sample contains more than 90 distinct CDR3 sequences. The receptor's source is a male donor with early-stage non-small cell lung cancer. Here the sequenced sample was normal lung tissue next to the tumor, taken at surgery.

For the CDR3, the DNA is TGTGCCAGCAGCATGGGACTAGCGGGGGGCGAGACCCAGTACTTC. Its translation is CASSMGLAGGETQYF. The chain carries TRBV9 and TRBJ2-5, with TRBD2 matching 15 bases. Germline V gene lookup returns CDR1 SGDLS and CDR2 YYNGEE. The CDR3 covers 15 residues. Trimming at V came to 4 bases and at J to 5 bases, leaving 3 bases not matched to a gene. The variable domain in full, completed from reference TRBV9 and TRBJ2-5, reads DSGVTQTPKHLITATGQRVTLRCSPRSGDLSVYWYQQSLDQGLQFLIQYYNGEERAKGNILERFSAQQFPDLHSELNLSSLELGDSALYFCASSMGLAGGETQYFGPGTRLLVL.